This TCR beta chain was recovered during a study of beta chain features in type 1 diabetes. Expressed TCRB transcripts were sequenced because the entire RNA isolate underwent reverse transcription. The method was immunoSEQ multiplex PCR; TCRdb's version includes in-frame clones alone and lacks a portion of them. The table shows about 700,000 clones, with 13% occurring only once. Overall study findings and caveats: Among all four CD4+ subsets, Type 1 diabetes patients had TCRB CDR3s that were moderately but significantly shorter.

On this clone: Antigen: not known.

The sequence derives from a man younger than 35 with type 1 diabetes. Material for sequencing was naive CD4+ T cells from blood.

For the CDR3, the DNA is TGTGCCAGTCCGGGACAGGGCAACTATGGCTACACCTTC. Residues: CASPGQGNYGYTF. The chain is built from TRBV2 and TRBJ1-2; 9 bases agree with TRBD1. V shed 9 bases, J shed 2 bases, and the junction held 4 bases outside the gene matches. The CDR3 is 13 amino acids. Germline V gives CDR1 SNHLY, CDR2 FYNNEI.